This entry lists 20 T cell receptor beta chains sequenced from one sample in a study of T cells in Graves' hyperthyroidism and ophthalmopathy. RNA transcripts gave rise to amplified TCR beta CDR3 regions. First-round RT-PCR targeting the TCR CDR3 was performed with the HTBI primer set. TCRdb re-derived calls from the multiplex PCR reads in MiXCR, one entry per CDR3 protein. The sample records roughly 570,000 distinct CDR3 sequences, approximately 14% being singletons. The sample consisted of blood. The receptors shown here come from a woman aged 25-40 years with Graves' hyperthyroidism.

This clonotype showed up many times. The chain uses TRBV6-2 or TRBV6-3 and TRBJ1-5; 7 bases align to TRBD1. Per the germline V gene, CDR1 is MNHEY and CDR2 is SVGEGT. V gave up 2 bases and J gave up 5 bases; unmatched junction bases: 9. The CDR3 sequence is 16 residues long. The CDR3 region is CASSYERGQGDQPQHF. The CDR3, as DNA: TGTGCCAGCAGTTACGAGAGGGGGCAGGGGGATCAGCCCCAGCATTTT.

A few counts support this clonotype. CDR3 bases: TGTGCCAGCAGTTTGTCATCAGGGGGGACGGCTTTCTATGGCTACACCTTC. Amino acid sequence: CASSLSSGGTAFYGYTF. The chain joins TRBV28 to TRBJ1-2; 7 bases fit TRBD1. Per the germline V gene, CDR1 is MDHEN and CDR2 is SYDVKM. The trim removed 3 bases at V and 4 bases at J, leaving 14 bases unmatched. The CDR3 is made up of 17 amino acids.

The V gene is TRBV9, the J gene TRBJ1-6; possibly TRBD1 for D (6 bases). The V end was cut by 4 bases, the J end by 5 bases, with 16 bases between. Germline V lookup: CDR1 SGDLS, CDR2 YYNGEE. This CDR3 region has 16 residues. The CDR3 DNA reads as TGTGCCAGCAGCAAACACCAGGGGCTGAATAATTCACCCCTCCACTTT. Translating it yields CASSKHQGLNNSPLHF. Looking up the rest from reference TRBV9 and TRBJ1-6 gives the full variable domain: DSGVTQTPKHLITATGQRVTLRCSPRSGDLSVYWYQQSLDQGLQFLIQYYNGEERAKGNILERFSAQQFPDLHSELNLSSLELGDSALYFCASSKHQGLNNSPLHFGNGTRLTVT.

Many counts were recorded for this clonotype. V gene TRBV6-2 or TRBV6-3 combines with J gene TRBJ1-1, with D unresolved. The CDR3 is made up of 16 amino acids. Germline V CDR1 and CDR2: MNHEY, SVGEGT. V lost 6 bases and J 1 base, leaving 18 bases between the germline ends. The DNA for the CDR3 is TGTGCCAGCAGCTATATCTCTCACGACGGGAACACTGAAGCTTTCTTT. Encoded protein: CASSYISHDGNTEAFF.

This clonotype was seen ten or more times. The rearrangement joins TRBV30 to TRBJ2-5; D is unresolved. Germline CDR1 and CDR2: GTSNPN and SVGIG (reference sequence). V was trimmed by 5 bases and J by 1 base, leaving 17 bases between them. The CDR3 has 15 amino acids. The CDR3 bases are TGTGCCTGGTCCGGTGGAGAGACGGTCCAAGAGACCCAGTACTTC. Encoded protein: CAWSGGETVQETQYF.

This clonotype was counted many times. The chain carries TRBV6-5 and TRBJ2-2; 10 nucleotides match TRBD2. The germline CDR1 and CDR2 sequences are MNHEY and SVGAGI. V lost 0 bases and J lost 4; bases outside the gene matches: 5. The CDR3 is made up of 17 amino acids. The CDR3 DNA reads as TGTGCCAGCAGTTACTCGTTCCTAGCGGGAGCCACCGGGGAGCTGTTTTTT. Its protein is CASSYSFLAGATGELFF.

The genes are TRBV27 and TRBJ1-1; no definite D call. The CDR3 extends over 15 amino acids. The ends were cut back, 4 bases at V and 4 bases at J, with 16 bases in the middle. CDR1 and CDR2 from the germline V gene are MNHEY and SMNVEV (reference sequence). The DNA for the CDR3 is TGTGCCAGCAGTTCCTCCACTCTGGGGAGCACTGAAGCTTTCTTT. It encodes CASSSSTLGSTEAFF.

The chain has TRBV9 and TRBJ2-7; D might be TRBD1 or TRBD2, each matching 5 bases. The CDR3 runs 12 residues. Germline assignment: CDR1 SGDLS and CDR2 YYNGEE. V was pared by 2 bases and J by 7 bases, with 10 bases between. The CDR3 is CASSVDTGEQYF. The DNA of the CDR3 is TGTGCCAGCAGCGTGGACACGGGGGAGCAGTACTTC.

As concerns this clonotype: Possible read error: a much larger clone is one base away. The rearrangement joins TRBV6-1 to TRBJ2-3; 8 positions match TRBD2. The length of the CDR3 is 14 residues. Germline V gene data show CDR1 as MNHNS and CDR2 as SASEGT. V was clipped by 8 bases and J by 8 bases; unmatched bases: 12. The DNA of the CDR3 is TGTGCCAGCGCCCGGAGCGGGAGATCGGGTACGCAGTATTTT. Its protein is CASARSGRSGTQYF.

This clonotype was recorded at least ten times. DNA of the CDR3: TGTGCCAGCAGTTACGATGTTGTCTACTTCTACGAGCAGTACTTC. It yields the protein CASSYDVVYFYEQYF. The rearrangement links TRBV6-2 or TRBV6-3 to TRBJ2-7, with D hard to call. Germline CDR1 MNHEY, CDR2 SVGEGT. V dropped 2 bases and J dropped 3 bases, with 14 bases sitting between them. The CDR3 is 15 amino acids.

The V and J genes are TRBV7-9 and TRBJ2-1, with 13 bases that match TRBD2. The ends lost 4 bases at V and 9 bases at J; junction bases unmatched: 6. This CDR3 spans 15 amino acids. In germline, CDR1 is SEHNR, CDR2 FQNEAQ (reference sequence). The chain's CDR3 is CASSSRTSGGREQFF. The CDR3 coding sequence is TGTGCCAGCAGCTCCCGGACTAGCGGGGGTCGTGAGCAGTTCTTC.

The chain joins TRBV6-1 to TRBJ1-6; a possible D gene is TRBD1 (5 bases). The CDR3 covers 15 residues. Germline V lookup: CDR1 MNHNS, CDR2 SASEGT. V was clipped by 2 bases and J by 13 bases, with 18 bases between them. The CDR3 coding sequence is TGTGCCAGCAGTGAATTTCGGGACCATTCTTTTCCCCTCCACTTT. Amino acids: CASSEFRDHSFPLHF.

The sample holds many counts of this clonotype. V usage is TRBV30 and J usage is TRBJ1-2; a possible D gene is TRBD1 (5 bases). V lost 0 bases and J lost 7, with 18 bases in between. CDR3 size: 15 residues. Germline loops: CDR1 GTSNPN, CDR2 SVGIG (reference sequence). The CDR3 region has the DNA TGTGCCTGGAGTGTACCGTCAGGGATTGTCGGTGGCTACACCTTC. As protein: CAWSVPSGIVGGYTF.

This clonotype was observed at least ten times. The chain combines TRBV12-3 or TRBV12-4 with TRBJ2-7; TRBD1 matches at 9 bases. V was clipped by 4 bases and J by 5 bases; unmatched bases: 6. The CDR3 is 14 amino acids. CDR3 sequence: CASSSYRGHDEQYF. CDR3 in DNA: TGTGCCAGCAGTTCCTACAGGGGGCATGACGAGCAGTACTTC.

This clonotype has a handful of counts. The chain links TRBV7-3 to TRBJ2-1; the D gene is possibly TRBD2 (5 bases). Trimming took off 5 bases at V and 14 bases at J, with 25 bases between the two ends. The CDR3 is 15 residues long. The V gene's germline CDR1 is SGHTA and CDR2 FQGTGA. The CDR3 DNA reads TGTGCCAGCAGCGCAATGGGCGCCGGACTCTCAACGGAGTTCTTC. Protein sequence: CASSAMGAGLSTEFF.

This clonotype was recorded a few times. The chain uses TRBV2 and TRBJ2-6; 7 positions agree with TRBD1. J gave up 0 bases and V 8 bases, and 7 bases lay outside the gene matches. This CDR3 region has 16 residues. Germline CDR1 and CDR2: SNHLY and FYNNEI. The CDR3 bases are TGTGCCAGCTTTGGGACAGCGAGCTCTGGGGCCAACGTCCTGACTTTC. Translated: CASFGTASSGANVLTF.

This clonotype was counted at least ten times. The rearrangement joins TRBV3-1 to TRBJ1-1; weak D call: TRBD1 (5 bases). Trimming took 6 bases from V and 3 from J, leaving 17 bases between them. In germline, CDR1 is LGHDT, CDR2 YNNKEL (reference sequence). The CDR3 is 15 amino acids. The CDR3 bases are TGTGCCAGCAGTCAACGGGGACCGGGGGACACTGAAGCTTTCTTT. It yields the protein CASSQRGPGDTEAFF.

In its sample, this clonotype was seen many times. The chain joins TRBV7-6 to TRBJ2-1; the match to TRBD1 covers 7 bases. This CDR3 is built from 16 residues. V gave up 5 bases and J gave up 8 bases; unmatched junction bases: 15. Germline assignment: CDR1 SGHVS and CDR2 FNYEAQ. The CDR3 here is CASSPRTGVKADEQFF. The CDR3 coding sequence is TGTGCCAGCAGCCCCCGAACAGGGGTAAAGGCTGATGAGCAGTTCTTC.

The sample holds many counts of this clonotype. The rearrangement joins TRBV11-2 to TRBJ2-7; D is undetermined. In germline, CDR1 is SGHAT, CDR2 FQNNGV. This CDR3 contains 13 residues. V lost 2 bases to trimming and J lost 3 bases, with 8 bases between them. The CDR3 loop reads CASSLFPRYEQYF. Written as DNA, the CDR3 is TGTGCCAGCAGCTTATTCCCTCGCTACGAGCAGTACTTC.

At least ten counts were recorded for this clonotype. J is TRBJ2-7 and V is TRBV6-2 or TRBV6-3, with D unresolved. V lost 5 bases, J lost 0 bases, and 17 bases lay in between. Germline V gene lookup returns CDR1 MNHEY and CDR2 SVGEGT. This CDR3 region has 16 residues. CDR3 sequence (DNA): TGTGCCAGCAGTCTAAAGGCCCCAGCCGTCTCCTACGAGCAGTACTTC. Residues: CASSLKAPAVSYEQYF.